These 12 T cell receptor beta chains were all obtained from the same sample, sequenced in a study of blood T cell repertoires in COVID-19. Libraries were prepared by immunoSEQ multiplex PCR; TCRdb keeps only in-frame clonotypes and omits some of them. The sample has roughly 93,000 clones; 81% are singletons. Sequencing used peripheral blood. Every receptor here comes from a woman aged 80 or over with acute or convalescent COVID-19.

This chain connects TRBV28 to TRBJ1-4; D is ambiguous. CDR1 and CDR2 from the germline V gene are MDHEN and SYDVKM. Trimming shortened V by 5 bases and J by 6 bases, and 16 bases separated the two germline ends. The CDR3 runs 15 residues. CDR3 sequence: CASSPSHLRDEKLFF. The DNA for the CDR3 is TGTGCCAGCAGTCCGTCACATCTCCGGGATGAAAAACTGTTTTTT.

In regard to this clone: In the same sample, other DNA sequences code for this CDR3. This chain uses TRBV2 with TRBJ1-4; D is perhaps TRBD1 (6 bases). The V end lost 5 bases, the J end lost 3 bases, and 10 bases lay between the germline ends. Germline lookup yields CDR1 SNHLY and CDR2 FYNNEI. CDR3 length equals 14 residues. The CDR3 nucleotides are TGTGCCAGCAGTACACAGGGTCCTAATGAAAAACTGTTTTTT. Translation gives CASSTQGPNEKLFF.

The chain employs TRBV4-2 and TRBJ2-3; 7 bases fit TRBD1. The CDR3 is 17 amino acids. V trimming: 0 bases; J trimming: 3 bases; junction bases outside the gene matches: 9. Germline V gives CDR1 LGHNA, CDR2 YNFKEQ. CDR3 residues: CASSQERQGMGTDTQYF. CDR3 coding DNA: TGTGCCAGCAGCCAAGAGAGACAGGGTATGGGGACAGATACGCAGTATTTT.

The rearrangement links TRBV14 to TRBJ2-5; no firm D call. Trimming took off 0 bases at V and 5 bases at J, with 7 bases between the two ends. This CDR3 region has 13 residues. Per germline, CDR1 SGHDN and CDR2 FVKESK. CDR3 sequence reads: CASSQDLRETQYF. For the CDR3, the DNA is TGTGCCAGCAGCCAAGATTTGCGGGAGACCCAGTACTTC.

The sample holds one count of this clone. V and J are TRBV20-1 and TRBJ2-3, with 9 bases fitting TRBD2. Germline CDR1 and CDR2: DFQATT and SNEGSKA (reference sequence). After removal of 3 bases from V and 4 bases from J, the junction contained 8 bases not matched to a gene. This CDR3 contains 15 residues. The CDR3 protein is CSASRRGGSADTQYF. The CDR3 nucleotides read TGCAGTGCTAGTAGGCGGGGGGGCTCCGCAGATACGCAGTATTTT.

The chain links TRBV6-5 to TRBJ1-4; D gene unclear. The CDR3 contains 14 residues. Germline CDR1 reads MNHEY; CDR2 reads SVGAGI. Trimming removed 3 bases from V and 0 bases from J, with 5 bases in between. DNA of the CDR3: TGTGCCAGCAGTTATACAGCAACTAATGAAAAACTGTTTTTT. Translating it yields CASSYTATNEKLFF.

The count of this clone is one. CDR3 bases: TGTGCCAGCAGTTCACGACAGAGCCATAATGAAAAACTGTTTTTT. It is translated as CASSSRQSHNEKLFF. The chain has TRBV28 and TRBJ1-4; the D gene is possibly TRBD1 (5 bases). The CDR3 is made up of 15 amino acids. Trimming cost V 4 bases and J 4 bases, with 13 bases left between them. Germline CDR1 is MDHEN and CDR2 is SYDVKM.

This clone showed up just a few times. The rearrangement links TRBV5-1 to TRBJ2-7; D call uncertain. This CDR3 has 13 residues. Trimming pared 3 bases from V and 2 bases from J, leaving 9 bases between. Germline lookup yields CDR1 SGHRS and CDR2 YFSETQ. CDR3 in DNA: TGCGCCAGCAGCTCGTTGAGTGCCTACGAGCAGTACTTC. This gives the protein CASSSLSAYEQYF. The complete variable domain, with remaining parts taken from reference TRBV5-1 and TRBJ2-7, reads KAGVTQTPRYLIKTRGQQVTLSCSPISGHRSVSWYQQTPGQGLQFLFEYFSETQRNKGNFPGRFSGRQFSNSRSEMNVSTLELGDSALYLCASSSLSAYEQYFGPGTRLTVT.

The table lists this clone with a few counts. The genes are TRBV29-1 and TRBJ1-5, with D possibly matching TRBD1 (5 bases). Germline CDR1 reads SQVTM; CDR2 reads ANQGSEA. The CDR3 is 17 amino acids. Trimming shortened V by 4 bases and J by 0 bases, and 19 bases separated the two germline ends. CDR3 nucleotides: TGCAGCGTTGTGGGCAGGGCGGGATTCGATAGCAATCAGCCCCAGCATTTT. It encodes CSVVGRAGFDSNQPQHF.

J is TRBJ1-1 and V is TRBV28; D gene ambiguous. Trimming took off 3 bases at V and 6 bases at J, with 11 bases between the two ends. This CDR3 comprises 13 residues. Germline assignment: CDR1 MDHEN and CDR2 SYDVKM. CDR3 sequence reads: CASSFAARAEAFF. CDR3 DNA sequence: TGTGCCAGCAGTTTTGCGGCCCGCGCTGAAGCTTTCTTT.

The CDR3 nucleotides read TGTGCCAGTAGTATCCCTCTAGCGGGGTCCTACGAGCAGTACGTC. This gives the protein CASSIPLAGSYEQYV. The chain recombines TRBV19 with TRBJ2-7, with 9 bases aligning to TRBD2. The CDR3 spans 15 residues. The V segment lost 3 bases and the J segment 1 base; nucleotides outside the gene matches: 4. Germline loops: CDR1 LNHDA, CDR2 SQIVND (reference sequence).

The chain carries TRBV19 and TRBJ1-2, with TRBD1 as a possible D gene (6 bases). Looked up from germline, CDR1 is LNHDA and CDR2 is SQIVND (reference sequence). CDR3 length: 13 amino acids. V lost 3 bases and J lost 8, with 13 bases in between. This chain's CDR3 is CASSISDRYGYTF. CDR3 nucleotides: TGTGCCAGTAGTATCTCCGACAGGTACGGCTACACCTTC.